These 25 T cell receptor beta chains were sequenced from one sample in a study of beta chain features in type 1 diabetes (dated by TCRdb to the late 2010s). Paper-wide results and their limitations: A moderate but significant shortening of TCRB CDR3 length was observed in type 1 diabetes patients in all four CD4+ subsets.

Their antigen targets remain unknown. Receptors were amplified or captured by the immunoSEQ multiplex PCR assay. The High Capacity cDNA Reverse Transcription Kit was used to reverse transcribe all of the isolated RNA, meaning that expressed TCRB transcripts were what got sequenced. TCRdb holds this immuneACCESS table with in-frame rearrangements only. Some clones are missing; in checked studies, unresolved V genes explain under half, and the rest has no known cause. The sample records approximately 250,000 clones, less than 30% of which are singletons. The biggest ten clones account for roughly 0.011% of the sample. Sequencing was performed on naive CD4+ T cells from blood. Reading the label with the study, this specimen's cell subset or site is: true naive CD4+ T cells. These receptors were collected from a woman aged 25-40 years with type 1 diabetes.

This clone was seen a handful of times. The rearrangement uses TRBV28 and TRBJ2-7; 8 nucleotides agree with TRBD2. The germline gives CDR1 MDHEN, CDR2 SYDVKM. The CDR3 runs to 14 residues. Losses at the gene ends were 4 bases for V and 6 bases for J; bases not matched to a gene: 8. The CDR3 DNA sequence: TGTGCCAGCAGTTCTGCGGGGGGTCAAAGCGAGCAGTACTTC. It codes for CASSSAGGQSEQYF.

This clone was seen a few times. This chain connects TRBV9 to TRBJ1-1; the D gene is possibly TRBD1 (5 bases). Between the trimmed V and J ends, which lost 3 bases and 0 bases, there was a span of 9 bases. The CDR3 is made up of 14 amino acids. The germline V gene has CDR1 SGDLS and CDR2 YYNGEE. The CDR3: CASSGRGMNTEAFF. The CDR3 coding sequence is TGTGCCAGCAGCGGACGGGGGATGAACACTGAAGCTTTCTTT.

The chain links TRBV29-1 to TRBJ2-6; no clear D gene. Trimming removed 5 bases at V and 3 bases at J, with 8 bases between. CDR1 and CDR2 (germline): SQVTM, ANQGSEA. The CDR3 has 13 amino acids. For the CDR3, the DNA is TGCAGCGTTACCGCGGATGGGGCCAACGTCCTGACTTTC. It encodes CSVTADGANVLTF.

The CDR3 bases are TGTGCCAGTAGCGGGACAGTGGAAGAGACCCAGTACTTC. Protein: CASSGTVEETQYF. V and J are TRBV19 and TRBJ2-5; 7 bases line up with TRBD1. Germline V CDR1 and CDR2: LNHDA, SQIVND (reference sequence). The trim removed 6 bases at V and 3 bases at J, leaving 4 bases unmatched. The CDR3 is made up of 13 amino acids. Drawing the rest from reference TRBV19 and TRBJ2-5, the complete variable domain is DGGITQSPKYLFRKEGQNVTLSCEQNLNHDAMYWYRQDPGQGLRLIYYSQIVNDFQKGDIAEGYSVSREKKESFPLTVTSAQKNPTAFYLCASSGTVEETQYFGPGTRLLVL.

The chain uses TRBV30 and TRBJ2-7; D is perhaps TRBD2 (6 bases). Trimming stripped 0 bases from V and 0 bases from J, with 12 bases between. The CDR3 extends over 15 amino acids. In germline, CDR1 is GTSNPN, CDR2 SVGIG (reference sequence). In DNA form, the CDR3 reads TGTGCCTGGAGTGTAGGGGACTTGCCCTCCTACGAGCAGTACTTC. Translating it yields CAWSVGDLPSYEQYF.

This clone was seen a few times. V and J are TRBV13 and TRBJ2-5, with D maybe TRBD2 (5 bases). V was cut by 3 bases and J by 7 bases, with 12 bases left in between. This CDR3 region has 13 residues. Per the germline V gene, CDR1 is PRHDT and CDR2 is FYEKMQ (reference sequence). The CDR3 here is CASSLKPEGTQYF. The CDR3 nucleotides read TGTGCCAGCAGCTTGAAGCCCGAGGGGACCCAGTACTTC.

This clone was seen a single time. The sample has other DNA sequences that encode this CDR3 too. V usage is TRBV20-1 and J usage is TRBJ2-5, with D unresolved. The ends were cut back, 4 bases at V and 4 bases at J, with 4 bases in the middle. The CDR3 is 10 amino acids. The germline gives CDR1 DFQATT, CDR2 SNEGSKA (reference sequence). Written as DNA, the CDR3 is TGCAGTGCTACAGGAGAGACCCAGTACTTC. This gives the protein CSATGETQYF.

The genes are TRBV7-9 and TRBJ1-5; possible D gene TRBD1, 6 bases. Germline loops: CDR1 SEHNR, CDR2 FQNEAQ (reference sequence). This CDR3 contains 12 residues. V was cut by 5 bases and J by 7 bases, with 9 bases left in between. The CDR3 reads CASSRQGQPQHF. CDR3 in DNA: TGTGCCAGCAGCCGCCAGGGGCAGCCCCAGCATTTT.

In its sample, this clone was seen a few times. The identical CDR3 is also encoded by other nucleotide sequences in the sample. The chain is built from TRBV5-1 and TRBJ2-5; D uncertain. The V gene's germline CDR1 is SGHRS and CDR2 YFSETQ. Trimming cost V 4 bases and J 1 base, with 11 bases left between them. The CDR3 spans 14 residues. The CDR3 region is CASSLLTGQETQYF. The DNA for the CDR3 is TGCGCCAGCAGCCTCCTAACGGGCCAAGAGACCCAGTACTTC.

For the CDR3, the DNA is TGTGCCAGCAGCTTAGAACTAGCGGGAGTGGGTGAGCAGTTCTTC. Amino acid sequence: CASSLELAGVGEQFF. V usage is TRBV7-2 and J usage is TRBJ2-1; 11 nucleotides agree with TRBD2. Trimming removed 1 base from V and 9 bases from J; junction bases left unmatched: 5. Germline V gene data show CDR1 as SGHTA and CDR2 as FQGNSA. The CDR3 runs to 15 residues.

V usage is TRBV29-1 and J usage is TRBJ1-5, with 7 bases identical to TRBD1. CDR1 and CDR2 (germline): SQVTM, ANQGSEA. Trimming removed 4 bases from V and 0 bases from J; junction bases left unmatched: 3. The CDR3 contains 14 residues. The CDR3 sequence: CSVGTGSSNQPQHF. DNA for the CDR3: TGCAGCGTTGGGACAGGTAGTAGCAATCAGCCCCAGCATTTT.

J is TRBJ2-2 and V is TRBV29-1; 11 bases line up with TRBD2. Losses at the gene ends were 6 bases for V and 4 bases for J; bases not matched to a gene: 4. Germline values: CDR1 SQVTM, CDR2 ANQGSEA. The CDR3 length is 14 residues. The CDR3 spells CSVTSGSATGELFF. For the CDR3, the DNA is TGCAGCGTAACTAGCGGGAGTGCCACCGGGGAGCTGTTTTTT.

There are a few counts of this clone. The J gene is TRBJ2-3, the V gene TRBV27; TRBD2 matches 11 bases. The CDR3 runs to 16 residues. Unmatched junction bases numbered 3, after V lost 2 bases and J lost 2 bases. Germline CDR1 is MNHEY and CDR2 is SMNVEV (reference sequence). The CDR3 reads CASSLLTSGNTDTQYF. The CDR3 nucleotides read TGTGCCAGCAGTTTACTGACTAGCGGGAACACAGATACGCAGTATTTT.

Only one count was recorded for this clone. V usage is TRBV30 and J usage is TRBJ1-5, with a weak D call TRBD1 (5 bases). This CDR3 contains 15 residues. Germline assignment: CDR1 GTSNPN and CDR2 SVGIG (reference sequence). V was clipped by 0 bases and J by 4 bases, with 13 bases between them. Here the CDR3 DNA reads TGTGCCTGGAGTGTACACACGGGGGGAAATCAGCCCCAGCATTTT. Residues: CAWSVHTGGNQPQHF.

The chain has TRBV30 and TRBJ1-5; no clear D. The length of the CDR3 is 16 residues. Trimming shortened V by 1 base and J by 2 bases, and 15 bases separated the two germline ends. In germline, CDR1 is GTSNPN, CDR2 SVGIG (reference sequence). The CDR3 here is CAWSELRSWGNQPQHF. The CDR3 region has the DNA TGTGCCTGGAGTGAACTGAGGAGCTGGGGCAATCAGCCCCAGCATTTT.

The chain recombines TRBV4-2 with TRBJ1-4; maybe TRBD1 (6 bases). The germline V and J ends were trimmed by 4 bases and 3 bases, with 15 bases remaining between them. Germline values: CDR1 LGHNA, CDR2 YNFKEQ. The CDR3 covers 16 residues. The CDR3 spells CASSPARGSANEKLFF. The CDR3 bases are TGTGCCAGCAGCCCCGCAAGGGGGTCGGCTAATGAAAAACTGTTTTTT.

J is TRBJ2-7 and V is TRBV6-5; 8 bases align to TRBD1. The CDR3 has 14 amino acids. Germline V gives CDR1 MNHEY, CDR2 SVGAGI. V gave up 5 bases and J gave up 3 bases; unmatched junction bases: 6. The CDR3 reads CASSDRGPIYEQYF. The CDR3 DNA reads TGTGCCAGCAGTGACAGGGGACCCATCTACGAGCAGTACTTC.

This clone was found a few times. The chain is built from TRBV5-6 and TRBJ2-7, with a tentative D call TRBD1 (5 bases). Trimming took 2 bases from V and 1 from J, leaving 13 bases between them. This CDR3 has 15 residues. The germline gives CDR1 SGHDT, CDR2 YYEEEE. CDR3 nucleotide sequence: TGTGCCAGCAGCTTTCGACAGATACTTTCCTACGAGCAGTACTTC. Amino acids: CASSFRQILSYEQYF.

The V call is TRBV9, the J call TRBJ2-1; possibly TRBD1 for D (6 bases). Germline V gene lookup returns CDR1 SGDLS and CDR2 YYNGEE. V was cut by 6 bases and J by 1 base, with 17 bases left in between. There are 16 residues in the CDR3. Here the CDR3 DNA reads TGTGCCAGCACCCCCACGGGGACACCTTCCTACAATGAGCAGTTCTTC. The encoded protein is CASTPTGTPSYNEQFF.

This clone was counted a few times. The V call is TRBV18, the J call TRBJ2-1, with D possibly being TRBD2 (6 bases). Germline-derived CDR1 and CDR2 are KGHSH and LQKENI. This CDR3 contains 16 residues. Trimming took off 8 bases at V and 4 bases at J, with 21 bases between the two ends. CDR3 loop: CASTIRTIAGYNEQFF. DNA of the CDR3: TGTGCCAGCACCATCCGGACCATCGCGGGGTACAATGAGCAGTTCTTC.

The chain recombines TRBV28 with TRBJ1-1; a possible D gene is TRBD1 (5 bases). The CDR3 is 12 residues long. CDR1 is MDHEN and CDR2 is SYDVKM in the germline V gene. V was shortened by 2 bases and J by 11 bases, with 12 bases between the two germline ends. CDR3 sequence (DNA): TGTGCCAGCAGTTTACGGGGGGTGCGGGCTTTCTTT. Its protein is CASSLRGVRAFF.

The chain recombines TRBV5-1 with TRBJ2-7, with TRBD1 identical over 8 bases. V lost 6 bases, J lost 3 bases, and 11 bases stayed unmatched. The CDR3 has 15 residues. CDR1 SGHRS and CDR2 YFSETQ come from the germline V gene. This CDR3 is CASKDRGGADYEQYF. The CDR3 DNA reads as TGCGCCAGCAAAGACAGGGGAGGTGCCGACTACGAGCAGTACTTC. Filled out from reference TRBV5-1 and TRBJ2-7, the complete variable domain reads KAGVTQTPRYLIKTRGQQVTLSCSPISGHRSVSWYQQTPGQGLQFLFEYFSETQRNKGNFPGRFSGRQFSNSRSEMNVSTLELGDSALYLCASKDRGGADYEQYFGPGTRLTVT.

In DNA form, the CDR3 reads TGTGCCAGCTCACCACCCTCGACAGGGCCTAATGAAAAACTGTTTTTT. Protein sequence: CASSPPSTGPNEKLFF. The rearrangement links TRBV18 to TRBJ1-4; 7 nucleotides line up with TRBD1. V shed 0 bases and J 3 bases; nucleotides not matched to a gene: 4. CDR1 is KGHSH, CDR2 LQKENI, per germline. There are 16 residues in the CDR3.

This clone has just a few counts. CDR3 DNA sequence: TGCGCCAGCAGCTGGTTCGGGGCTAATGAAAAACTGTTTTTT. This gives the protein CASSWFGANEKLFF. This chain links TRBV5-1 with TRBJ1-4; D unresolved. CDR3 length: 14 residues. Per germline, CDR1 SGHRS and CDR2 YFSETQ. Trimming removed 3 bases at V and 3 bases at J, with 9 bases between. Filled out from reference TRBV5-1 and TRBJ1-4, the complete variable domain reads KAGVTQTPRYLIKTRGQQVTLSCSPISGHRSVSWYQQTPGQGLQFLFEYFSETQRNKGNFPGRFSGRQFSNSRSEMNVSTLELGDSALYLCASSWFGANEKLFFGSGTQLSVL.

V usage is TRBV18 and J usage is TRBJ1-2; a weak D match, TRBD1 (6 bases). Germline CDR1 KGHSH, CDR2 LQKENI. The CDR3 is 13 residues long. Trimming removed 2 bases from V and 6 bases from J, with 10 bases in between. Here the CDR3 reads CASSPSAGDGYTF. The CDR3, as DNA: TGTGCCAGCTCACCATCGGCAGGGGATGGCTACACCTTC.